This T cell receptor (beta chain) derives from a study of CD8+ T cells in alopecia areata. The V and J ends lost 1 base and 6 bases respectively, with 9 bases between them. There are 14 residues in the CDR3. Per the germline V gene, CDR1 is LGHNA and CDR2 is YSLEER. Sequencing used cDNA as its template, made by extracting RNA and reverse transcribing it. Sequencing was performed with immunoSEQ multiplex PCR; in TCRdb, only in-frame clones are kept and a portion is missing. The profile covers about 180,000 clones, with approximately 50% appearing a single time and about 9.4% taken by the ten largest. Study-level points and caveats: An increase in clonality over normal scalp was evident in lesional scalp, especially alopecia totalis/universalis. Sharing of TCR sequences between patients (possibly for HLA-related reasons) was less clear than in mice.

Documented treatment: oral pan-JAK inhibitor, 5-10 mg twice daily. Sampling of alopecia areata patients yielded lesional scalp punch biopsies as well as peripheral blood. As concerns this clone: What it recognizes is unknown.

The sequence was collected from a human donor with alopecia areata. The rearrangement joins TRBV4-3 to TRBJ2-2; D assignment may be TRBD1 or TRBD2 (5 bases each). Sample: CD8+ T cells sorted from blood, taken at roughly week 52, from a patient treated with tofacitinib. The CDR3 bases are TGCGCCAGCAGCCAAGTGGGGGAATCCGGGGAGCTGTTTTTT. It yields the protein CASSQVGESGELFF.